The 32 T cell receptor beta chains given below trace back to one sample, sequenced in a study of blood T cells in healthy people across ages. The use of a sample-barcoded 5' primer and a J-beta primer mix characterized a second PCR of roughly 6 to 11 cycles. Each CDR3 protein is one row after TCRdb ran MiXCR on the 5' RACE reads. The table lists approximately 940,000 distinct CDR3 sequences, around 48% of them singletons, with 10% to 15% in the top ten. Specimen: blood. These receptors were taken from a young man in good health.

V gene TRBV7-2 combines with J gene TRBJ1-2, with a tentative D call TRBD1 (6 bases). Looked up from germline, CDR1 is SGHTA and CDR2 is FQGNSA. This CDR3 comprises 15 residues. V was trimmed by 4 bases and J by 2 bases, leaving 14 bases between them. CDR3 amino acids: CASSSEVTGNYGYTF. CDR3 bases: TGTGCCAGCAGCTCCGAAGTTACAGGGAACTATGGCTACACCTTC. Complete variable domain (other parts from reference TRBV7-2 and TRBJ1-2): GAGVSQSPSNKVTEKGKDVELRCDPISGHTALYWYRQSLGQGLEFLIYFQGNSAPDKSGLPSDRFSAERTGGSVSTLTIQRTQQEDSAVYLCASSSEVTGNYGYTFGSGTRLTVV.

V gene TRBV20-1 combines with J gene TRBJ1-6, with 8 bases aligning to TRBD1. The germline V gene encodes CDR1 DFQATT and CDR2 SNEGSKA (reference sequence). V trimming: 0 bases; J trimming: 0 bases; junction bases outside the gene matches: 7. There are 18 residues in the CDR3. CDR3 DNA: TGCAGTGCTAGAGATTCAGACAGGGGTACCTCCTATAATTCACCCCTCCACTTT. Amino acids: CSARDSDRGTSYNSPLHF.

The gene calls are TRBV3-1 and TRBJ2-1; TRBD2 might be the D (6 bases). Trimming left V 1 base short and J 3 bases short, with 16 bases between. CDR1 and CDR2 (germline): LGHDT, YNNKEL (reference sequence). This CDR3 has 17 residues. The CDR3 DNA reads as TGTGCCAGCAGCCAAGTTCGGGCGGGGCCCAACTACAATGAGCAGTTCTTC. This translates into CASSQVRAGPNYNEQFF.

This chain links TRBV5-1 with TRBJ2-1; D is unclear. The germline V and J ends were trimmed by 0 bases and 0 bases, with 7 bases remaining between them. CDR3 size: 15 residues. Germline CDR1 reads SGHRS; CDR2 reads YFSETQ. CDR3 in amino acids: CASSLEIYSYNEQFF. CDR3 in DNA: TGCGCCAGCAGCTTGGAAATATACTCCTACAATGAGCAGTTCTTC.

The chain carries TRBV4-3 and TRBJ1-1, with a tentative D call TRBD1 (6 bases). V lost 0 bases and J 10 bases, leaving 12 bases between the germline ends. CDR1 LGHNA and CDR2 YSLEER come from the germline V gene. The CDR3 has 13 residues. The CDR3 here is CASSQDRDTRAFF. The DNA of the CDR3 is TGCGCCAGCAGCCAAGACAGGGACACCCGAGCTTTCTTT.

This clonotype was counted at least ten times. The chain joins TRBV6-5 to TRBJ1-2; D is ambiguous. The V end was cut by 0 bases, the J end by 6 bases, with 14 bases between. This CDR3 spans 15 amino acids. Germline CDR1 reads MNHEY; CDR2 reads SVGAGI. CDR3: CASSYSLARADGYTF. DNA for the CDR3: TGTGCCAGCAGTTACTCGTTGGCCCGCGCGGATGGCTACACCTTC.

The V gene is TRBV29-1, the J gene TRBJ2-4; perhaps TRBD2 as D (7 bases). Trimming cost V 4 bases and J 4 bases, with 23 bases left between them. Germline assignment: CDR1 SQVTM and CDR2 ANQGSEA. This CDR3 has 17 amino acids. CDR3 loop: CSVVRRGAGALKNIQYF. In nucleotides, the CDR3 is TGCAGCGTTGTACGACGGGGGGCAGGCGCCCTGAAAAACATTCAGTACTTC.

J is TRBJ1-5 and V is TRBV5-1; D might be TRBD1 (6 bases). CDR1 SGHRS and CDR2 YFSETQ come from the germline V gene. V lost 4 bases, J lost 0 bases, and 14 bases lay in between. The CDR3 consists of 16 residues. In nucleotides, the CDR3 is TGCGCCAGCAGCCCGGAGGCAGGGGATAGCAATCAGCCCCAGCATTTT. It translates to CASSPEAGDSNQPQHF.

This clonotype has just a few counts. CDR3 bases: TGTGCCAGCAACCCCACCGGGTTCGGCGGGGAGCTGTTTTTT. Residues: CASNPTGFGGELFF. The chain recombines TRBV12-3 or TRBV12-4 with TRBJ2-2; D is ambiguous. V dropped 7 bases and J dropped 7 bases, with 16 bases sitting between them. CDR3 length: 14 amino acids.

The V gene is TRBV7-9, the J gene TRBJ2-5; 8 nucleotides line up with TRBD1. V trimming: 5 bases; J trimming: 0 bases; junction bases outside the gene matches: 5. CDR3 size: 15 residues. Germline-derived CDR1 and CDR2 are SEHNR and FQNEAQ (reference sequence). This chain's CDR3 is CASSGQGLYQETQYF. The CDR3 region has the DNA TGTGCCAGCAGCGGACAGGGATTGTACCAAGAGACCCAGTACTTC. Using reference TRBV7-9 and TRBJ2-5 for the parts outside the CDR3, the full variable domain is DTGVSQNPRHKITKRGQNVTFRCDPISEHNRLYWYRQTLGQGPEFLTYFQNEAQLEKSRLLSDRFSAERPKGSFSTLEIQRTEQGDSAMYLCASSGQGLYQETQYFGPGTRLLVL.

The chain combines TRBV2 with TRBJ1-4; D gene uncertain. This CDR3 comprises 15 residues. V lost 4 bases to trimming and J lost 0 bases, with 9 bases between them. Germline CDR1 SNHLY, CDR2 FYNNEI. This CDR3 is CASSGPGTTNEKLFF. DNA of the CDR3: TGTGCCAGCAGTGGTCCGGGGACAACTAATGAAAAACTGTTTTTT.

The rearrangement joins TRBV7-2 to TRBJ2-1; the match to TRBD1 covers 8 bases. The CDR3 extends over 14 amino acids. The V and J ends lost 4 bases and 7 bases, in that order; junction bases with no gene match: 6. CDR1 is SGHTA and CDR2 is FQGNSA in the germline V gene. CDR3 sequence (DNA): TGTGCCAGCAGCTACGGACAGGGCCTAAATGAGCAGTTCTTC. Its protein product is CASSYGQGLNEQFF.

This clonotype was counted between two and nine times. The chain carries TRBV29-1 and TRBJ2-1; tentatively, D is TRBD2 (7 bases). The CDR3 runs 14 residues. Trimming removed 5 bases from V and 1 base from J, with 12 bases in between. Germline V lookup: CDR1 SQVTM, CDR2 ANQGSEA. DNA of the CDR3: TGCAGCGTTCGCGGGGGCAATTCCTACAATGAGCAGTTCTTC. Translating gives CSVRGGNSYNEQFF.

This clonotype was picked up a small number of times. CDR3 in DNA: TGTGCCAGCAATCCCGCCACGGCTAACTATGGCTACACCTTC. Translated, it gives CASNPATANYGYTF. The chain links TRBV6-2 or TRBV6-3 to TRBJ1-2, with D unresolved. This CDR3 has 14 amino acids. Germline V CDR1 and CDR2: MNHEY, SVGEGT. V was pared by 7 bases and J by 0 bases, with 12 bases between.

This clonotype was counted a few times. The V and J genes are TRBV28 and TRBJ1-2, with D perhaps TRBD1 (5 bases). Trimming removed 2 bases at V and 3 bases at J, with 16 bases between. This CDR3 is 16 amino acids long. Germline-derived CDR1 and CDR2 are MDHEN and SYDVKM. The CDR3 sequence: CASSLPNSGHHYGYTF. The CDR3 region has the DNA TGTGCCAGCAGTTTACCGAATTCCGGACATCACTATGGCTACACCTTC.

Details on this clonotype: Relative to the germline gene, one junction end is altered; a read error may explain this. The chain has TRBV11-2 and TRBJ1-6; unclear D gene. The germline V gene has CDR1 SGHAT and CDR2 FQNNGV. This CDR3 has 14 amino acids. The chain's CDR3 is CASRLDHVNSPLHF. In nucleotides, the CDR3 is TGTGCCAGCAGATTAGATCACGTTAATTCACCCCTCCACTTT.

The chain is built from TRBV21-1 and TRBJ2-3; TRBD2 is the table's D call and was not checked against the DNA. TRBV21-1 is classified as a pseudogene. The CDR3 loop spans 16 amino acids. CDR3 loop: CASSKARGLSTDTQYF. In nucleotides, the CDR3 is TGTGCCAGCAGCAAAGCCCGTGGACTTAGCACAGATACGCAGTATTTT.

The genes are TRBV7-2 and TRBJ1-4, with D possibly matching TRBD1 (5 bases). Germline values: CDR1 SGHTA, CDR2 FQGNSA. The CDR3 is 16 residues long. The V and J ends lost 3 bases and 6 bases respectively, with 17 bases between them. In DNA, the CDR3 is TGTGCCAGCAGCTTGACCCCGCAGGCGGGGCATGAAAAACTGTTTTTT. It is translated as CASSLTPQAGHEKLFF.

This clonotype was seen only a few times. The chain is built from TRBV5-1 and TRBJ2-6; possibly TRBD1 for D (5 bases). With 0 bases removed from V and 2 bases from J, the gap between germline ends came to 12 bases. Per germline, CDR1 SGHRS and CDR2 YFSETQ. There are 17 residues in the CDR3. CDR3 loop: CASSLEGRVPGANVLTF. The CDR3 DNA follows: TGCGCCAGCAGCTTGGAGGGGCGCGTCCCTGGGGCCAACGTCCTGACTTTC.

This rearrangement joins TRBV5-1 to TRBJ2-1, with D perhaps TRBD1 or TRBD2 (5 bases each). CDR3 size: 16 residues. CDR1 is SGHRS and CDR2 is YFSETQ in the germline V gene. Trimming removed 3 bases at V and 3 bases at J, with 16 bases between. The CDR3 is CASSSLRDGHYNEQFF. CDR3 bases: TGCGCCAGCAGCTCGCTCCGGGACGGCCACTACAATGAGCAGTTCTTC.

V gene TRBV6-5 combines with J gene TRBJ1-2; 9 bases match TRBD1. The CDR3 has 16 amino acids. Germline assignment: CDR1 MNHEY and CDR2 SVGAGI. Germline trimming cut 4 bases from V and 3 bases from J; bases unmatched to any gene: 9. This CDR3 reads CASSSPGTGSDYGYTF. CDR3 DNA sequence: TGTGCCAGCAGTTCCCCGGGGACAGGGTCCGACTATGGCTACACCTTC.

This clonotype turned up a few times. The genes are TRBV5-1 and TRBJ2-5, with D tentatively TRBD1 or TRBD2 (5 bases each). Germline CDR1 reads SGHRS; CDR2 reads YFSETQ. V dropped 1 base and J dropped 2 bases, with 12 bases sitting between them. CDR3 length: 15 amino acids. CDR3 residues: CASSLTGTDQETQYF. The CDR3 DNA sequence: TGCGCCAGCAGCTTGACCGGGACGGATCAAGAGACCCAGTACTTC.

The chain joins TRBV6-6 to TRBJ1-2; 9 bases are a match to TRBD1. Germline V CDR1 and CDR2: MNHNY, SVGAGI (reference sequence). V shed 0 bases and J 2 bases; nucleotides not matched to a gene: 4. This CDR3 has 16 residues. As DNA, the CDR3 is TGTGCCAGCAGTTACTCTACCGGACAGGGGAACTATGGCTACACCTTC. Translation gives CASSYSTGQGNYGYTF.

This chain joins TRBV28 and TRBJ2-5, with D tentatively TRBD1 (7 bases). The germline gives CDR1 MDHEN, CDR2 SYDVKM. This CDR3 region has 16 residues. The V and J ends lost 3 bases and 1 base respectively, with 15 bases between them. For the CDR3, the DNA is TGTGCCAGCAGTTTTCGCGCGGGGACAGCCCAAGAGACCCAGTACTTC. Residues: CASSFRAGTAQETQYF. Variable domain in full (rest from reference TRBV28 and TRBJ2-5): DVKVTQSSRYLVKRTGEKVFLECVQDMDHENMFWYRQDPGLGLRLIYFSYDVKMKEKGDIPEGYSVSREKKERFSLILESASTNQTSMYLCASSFRAGTAQETQYFGPGTRLLVL.

The V and J genes are TRBV20-1 and TRBJ1-2, with 7 bases identical to TRBD1. The junction had 8 bases not matched to a gene; V was cut back by 6 bases and J by 1 base. The CDR3 is 14 amino acids. CDR1 DFQATT and CDR2 SNEGSKA come from the germline V gene (reference sequence). CDR3 coding DNA: TGCAGTGCGCCCGGGACAGCTCTTAACTATGGCTACACCTTC. This translates into CSAPGTALNYGYTF.

The J gene is TRBJ2-2, the V gene TRBV11-3, with 8 nucleotides matching TRBD1. This CDR3 contains 17 residues. With V trimmed by 0 bases and J by 6 bases, 9 bases remained unmatched. The germline CDR1 and CDR2 sequences are SGHNT and YENEEA. CDR3 loop: CASSLEVGQGLAGELFF. The CDR3 DNA is TGTGCCAGCAGCTTAGAGGTTGGACAGGGATTGGCCGGGGAGCTGTTTTTT.

This clonotype was counted only a few times. This chain joins TRBV28 and TRBJ2-1; tentative D call: TRBD2 (7 bases). The V gene's germline CDR1 is MDHEN and CDR2 SYDVKM. CDR3 size: 11 residues. With 6 bases removed from V and 9 bases from J, the gap between germline ends came to 9 bases. The CDR3, as DNA: TGTGCCAGCAGCGGGGGGCTTGAGCAGTTCTTC. Translating gives CASSGGLEQFF.

A few counts support this clonotype. At one end, the junction sequence differs from germline, possibly due to a read error. The chain is built from TRBV5-1 and TRBJ2-5, with 7 bases that match TRBD2. Germline-derived CDR1 and CDR2 are SGHRS and YFSETQ. This CDR3 has 13 amino acids. The CDR3 sequence: CASSSGTKETQYF. The CDR3 DNA follows: TGTGCCAGCAGCTCCGGGACTAAGGAGACCCAGTACTTC.

The gene calls are TRBV27 and TRBJ2-1, with 7 nucleotides matching TRBD2. The CDR3 length is 16 residues. V was clipped by 2 bases and J by 4 bases; unmatched bases: 8. The germline gives CDR1 MNHEY, CDR2 SMNVEV (reference sequence). CDR3 coding DNA: TGTGCCAGCAGTTTAGGGGCGGGGGTCGGGTACAATGAGCAGTTCTTC. Encoded protein: CASSLGAGVGYNEQFF.

This chain links TRBV5-6 with TRBJ2-3, with a possible D match to TRBD1 (6 bases). This CDR3 has 17 amino acids. In germline, CDR1 is SGHDT, CDR2 YYEEEE. Deletions cut 4 bases from V and 2 bases from J, with 20 bases between. CDR3 sequence: CASSPGTSPGVTDTQYF. The CDR3 DNA sequence: TGTGCCAGCAGCCCCGGGACAAGCCCTGGGGTCACAGATACGCAGTATTTT.

The chain carries TRBV18 and TRBJ1-3; TRBD1 is a possible D gene (5 bases). This CDR3 spans 16 amino acids. Germline values: CDR1 KGHSH, CDR2 LQKENI. V lost 3 bases and J lost 0, with 12 bases in between. Here the CDR3 reads CASSPIRESSGNTIYF. The CDR3 nucleotides read TGTGCCAGCTCACCCATCAGGGAGAGCTCTGGAAACACCATATATTTT.

The chain recombines TRBV10-3 with TRBJ2-5, with a possible D match to TRBD1 (6 bases). The DNA matches TRBJ2-7 better at its end, which makes the J call doubtful. Germline V gene lookup returns CDR1 ENHRY and CDR2 SYGVKD. The CDR3 is made up of 14 amino acids. In DNA form, the CDR3 reads TGTGCCATCAGCCCCGAAGGGGGTTCATACGAGCAGTACTTC. Translation gives CAISPEGGSYEQYF.